Below, 9 T cell receptor beta chains from the same sample are listed, as sequenced in a study of T cell changes during pregnancy in multiple sclerosis. Produced via immunoSEQ multiplex PCR; TCRdb's table is partial and in-frame only. In the table there are roughly 110,000 clones, about 89% of which are singletons. The sample here was peripheral blood, taken before pregnancy. These receptors originate from a female donor with multiple sclerosis, enrolled in a pregnancy study.

The V gene is TRBV27, the J gene TRBJ1-5; D remains unclear. Deletions cut 3 bases from V and 0 bases from J, with 6 bases between. CDR1 is MNHEY, CDR2 SMNVEV, per germline (reference sequence). The CDR3 totals 14 residues. Written as DNA, the CDR3 is TGTGCCAGCAGTTTGGGCAATAGCAATCAGCCCCAGCATTTT. It encodes CASSLGNSNQPQHF.

The V call is TRBV18, the J call TRBJ1-5; possible D gene TRBD1, 6 bases. Trimming removed 0 bases from V and 2 bases from J, with 8 bases in between. This CDR3 is built from 15 residues. Germline V gene data show CDR1 as KGHSH and CDR2 as LQKENI. CDR3 DNA sequence: TGTGCCAGCTCACCACCGGGGGGGCGCAATCAGCCCCAGCATTTT. This translates into CASSPPGGRNQPQHF.

J is TRBJ1-2 and V is TRBV11-2; 8 bases fit TRBD1. Germline loops: CDR1 SGHAT, CDR2 FQNNGV. CDR3 size: 16 residues. Losses at the gene ends were 0 bases for V and 6 bases for J; bases not matched to a gene: 9. CDR3 sequence reads: CASSLEDRGRTDGYTF. The CDR3 DNA follows: TGTGCCAGCAGCTTAGAAGACAGGGGTCGTACTGATGGCTACACCTTC.

V usage is TRBV7-2 and J usage is TRBJ1-2, with D unresolved. The V gene's germline CDR1 is SGHTA and CDR2 FQGNSA. V shed 1 base and J shed 7 bases, with 10 bases lying between them. This CDR3 has 13 amino acids. CDR3 loop: CASSLVVLGGYTF. CDR3 nucleotide sequence: TGTGCCAGCAGCTTAGTTGTTCTAGGTGGCTACACCTTC. The full variable domain, in which reference TRBV7-2 and TRBJ1-2 provide the parts outside the CDR3, is GAGVSQSPSNKVTEKGKDVELRCDPISGHTALYWYRQSLGQGLEFLIYFQGNSAPDKSGLPSDRFSAERTGGSVSTLTIQRTQQEDSAVYLCASSLVVLGGYTFGSGTRLTVV.

The chain has TRBV2 and TRBJ2-2; maybe TRBD1 (7 bases). The length of the CDR3 is 14 residues. The V gene lost 6 bases and the J gene lost 3 bases, with 11 bases spanning the gap. Per germline, CDR1 SNHLY and CDR2 FYNNEI. DNA of the CDR3: TGTGCCAGCAGAGACAGGGAGGACACCGGGGAGCTGTTTTTT. Its protein is CASRDREDTGELFF.

V gene TRBV7-2 combines with J gene TRBJ2-7; 12 nucleotides align to TRBD1. CDR1 is SGHTA, CDR2 FQGNSA, per germline. The ends lost 7 bases at V and 4 bases at J; junction bases unmatched: 5. CDR3 length: 14 residues. The CDR3 spells CASNRDRGLYEQYF. CDR3 in DNA: TGTGCCAGCAACCGGGACAGGGGGCTTTACGAGCAGTACTTC.

V is TRBV19 and J is TRBJ2-1; TRBD1 is a possible D gene (6 bases). The ends were cut back, 10 bases at V and 10 bases at J, with 20 bases in the middle. The CDR3 has 13 amino acids. Germline V gene lookup returns CDR1 LNHDA and CDR2 SQIVND (reference sequence). Here the CDR3 DNA reads TGTGCCACCAGGGGACGAACCCGGAGGGAGCAGTTCTTC. This gives the protein CATRGRTRREQFF.

J is TRBJ2-2 and V is TRBV18; the match to TRBD1 covers 10 bases. Losses at the gene ends were 1 base for V and 4 bases for J; bases not matched to a gene: 6. Per germline, CDR1 KGHSH and CDR2 LQKENI. CDR3 size: 17 residues. The CDR3 region is CASSPLLGQGSTGELFF. DNA of the CDR3: TGTGCCAGCTCACCACTTCTGGGACAGGGGAGCACCGGGGAGCTGTTTTTT.

The chain combines TRBV7-2 with TRBJ1-6; TRBD1 matches at 8 bases. The germline CDR1 and CDR2 sequences are SGHTA and FQGNSA. This CDR3 contains 17 residues. V gave up 5 bases and J gave up 9 bases; unmatched junction bases: 15. CDR3 in amino acids: CASSPRTWTGFGSPLHF. CDR3 bases: TGTGCCAGCAGCCCCAGAACCTGGACAGGGTTTGGTTCACCCCTCCACTTT.